A single T cell receptor (beta chain) is shown here with its context. Trimming took off 0 bases at V and 11 bases at J, with 7 bases between the two ends. The CDR3 is 12 amino acids. CDR1 and CDR2 from the germline V gene are LNHDA and SQIVND (reference sequence). This entry comes from a study of blood T cell repertoires in COVID-19. Study as a whole: Acute-phase and convalescent COVID-19 samples originated in the United States, Italy and Spain. PBMCs, B-cell-depleted T cells, or T cells were the source of the cDNA or gDNA that made up the material.

The assay was immunoSEQ multiplex PCR, and TCRdb's table has in-frame clones only and misses some. This table holds around 170,000 clones, 80% found once. The chain joins TRBV19 to TRBJ1-4; TRBD1 might be the D (5 bases). This clonotype originated in a man between 60 and 75 years old who had been exposed to COVID-19. The sample taken for sequencing was PBMCs or T cells enriched from blood (not recorded which). The CDR3 sequence: CASSIDRQKLFF. The CDR3 nucleotides read TGTGCCAGTAGTATAGATCGACAGAAACTGTTTTTT. The full variable domain, completed using reference TRBV19 and TRBJ1-4, is DGGITQSPKYLFRKEGQNVTLSCEQNLNHDAMYWYRQDPGQGLRLIYYSQIVNDFQKGDIAEGYSVSREKKESFPLTVTSAQKNPTAFYLCASSIDRQKLFFGSGTQLSVL.